This T cell receptor (beta chain) was sequenced in a study of cytomegalovirus exposure and HLA in healthy donors. The PCR employed 60 Vbeta primers together with 13 Jbeta primers. Under the authors' procedure: In a later analysis, the count reached about 82 million unique TCR beta chains, with 9 million to 11 million shared. TCRdb's copy holds only in-frame clones and misses some; the assay was immunoSEQ multiplex PCR. The D gene and trimming were derived from the DNA, and the V and J assignments and clone size from that table. The table has approximately 220,000 clones, about 79% seen once. This clone occurred a few times. What it binds is unknown. Study-level results: The study put 150 to 200 TCR beta chains on its list as cytomegalovirus-associated. A later analysis linked a missense DCLRE1C variant to TCR beta V- and J-gene trimming. Later analysis suggested most CMV-associated TCR beta chains were HLA-restricted.

The receptor was derived from a man younger than 35 in good health and CMV-seronegative. The sample comprised PBMCs.

CDR3 DNA sequence: TGCGCCAGCAGCGGAGACGGGGGTTCCTACGAGCAGTACTTC. Translation gives CASSGDGGSYEQYF. This sequence joins TRBV5-1 and TRBJ2-7; a possible D gene is TRBD2 (6 bases). The CDR3 runs to 14 residues. Germline-derived CDR1 and CDR2 are SGHRS and YFSETQ. Between the trimmed V and J ends, which lost 4 bases and 1 base, there was a span of 12 bases.